Each of the 25 T cell receptor beta chains below was sequenced from the same sample in a study of CD8 T cells in ankylosing spondylitis. TCRdb re-derived calls from the 5' RACE reads in MiXCR, one entry per CDR3 protein. The sample has 330,000 or so distinct CDR3 sequences; 8% are singletons. Study results and caveats: Ankylosing spondylitis blood appeared to be characterized by a TCR beta motif of about eight highly homologous variants.

The antigens of these receptors remain unknown. Input material: blood, either unsorted or a sorted T cell fraction (not recorded which). Receptors originate from a male donor with ankylosing spondylitis.

This clonotype turned up a few times. The genes are TRBV9 and TRBJ2-2; no clear D. CDR3 length equals 16 residues. The germline V gene has CDR1 SGDLS and CDR2 YYNGEE. The V gene lost 0 bases and the J gene lost 2 bases, with 11 bases spanning the gap. The CDR3 sequence: CASSVAKVGNTGELFF. Written as DNA, the CDR3 is TGTGCCAGCAGCGTAGCTAAGGTTGGCAACACCGGGGAGCTGTTTTTT.

This chain links TRBV4-1 with TRBJ2-5, with 14 bases aligning to TRBD2. The CDR3 has 18 residues. Per the germline V gene, CDR1 is MGHRA and CDR2 is YSYEKL. The junction had 9 bases not matched to a gene; V was cut back by 1 base and J by 5 bases. CDR3 amino acids: CASSQVSAGLAGEETQYF. The CDR3 DNA follows: TGCGCCAGCAGCCAAGTATCTGCGGGACTAGCGGGAGAGGAGACCCAGTACTTC.

The chain couples TRBV27 to TRBJ2-7; D unresolved. Germline V gives CDR1 MNHEY, CDR2 SMNVEV (reference sequence). This CDR3 contains 11 residues. Trimming took 6 bases from V and 4 from J, leaving 7 bases between them. The CDR3 loop reads CASRFMYEQYF. The DNA for the CDR3 is TGTGCCAGCAGGTTCATGTACGAGCAGTACTTC.

This clonotype was recorded at least ten times. The rearrangement links TRBV29-1 to TRBJ2-7; possibly TRBD2 for D (6 bases). Trimming took off 0 bases at V and 2 bases at J, with 17 bases between the two ends. In germline, CDR1 is SQVTM, CDR2 ANQGSEA. The CDR3 is 16 amino acids. The CDR3 protein is CSVEDRPGWGAYEQYF. CDR3 coding DNA: TGCAGCGTTGAAGATCGCCCAGGTTGGGGGGCCTACGAGCAGTACTTC.

This clonotype occurred many times. V and J are TRBV20-1 and TRBJ1-5, with D perhaps TRBD1 (5 bases). The CDR3 totals 13 residues. The germline CDR1 and CDR2 sequences are DFQATT and SNEGSKA (reference sequence). The V gene lost 5 bases and the J gene lost 0 bases, with 8 bases spanning the gap. In nucleotides, the CDR3 is TGCAGTGCTGACAGCAATAGCAATCAGCCCCAGCATTTT. As protein: CSADSNSNQPQHF.

This clonotype showed up just a few times. This chain connects TRBV20-1 to TRBJ2-7; no clear D. This CDR3 region has 11 residues. Germline-derived CDR1 and CDR2 are DFQATT and SNEGSKA (reference sequence). V lost 6 bases, J lost 0 bases, and 6 bases lay in between. Here the CDR3 DNA reads TGCAGTGCATTTAGCTCCTACGAGCAGTACTTC. Translated: CSAFSSYEQYF.

This clonotype has a count of ten or more. The V gene is TRBV6-5, the J gene TRBJ1-1; D unresolved. Germline CDR1 is MNHEY and CDR2 is SVGAGI. CDR3 size: 16 residues. Trimming removed 4 bases at V and 0 bases at J, with 15 bases between. This chain's CDR3 is CASSSNLIRMNTEAFF. The CDR3 DNA reads TGTGCCAGCAGTTCAAATTTGATCCGCATGAACACTGAAGCTTTCTTT.

The chain combines TRBV20-1 with TRBJ2-3, with TRBD2 matching 10 bases. The length of the CDR3 is 14 residues. The V segment lost 6 bases and the J segment 4 bases; nucleotides outside the gene matches: 7. CDR1 is DFQATT, CDR2 SNEGSKA, per germline (reference sequence). The CDR3: CSARGLASADTQYF. As DNA, the CDR3 is TGCAGTGCAAGGGGACTAGCGTCGGCAGATACGCAGTATTTT.

The sample holds many counts of this clonotype. The CDR3 here is CATSPPGSLPNEQFF. The DNA of the CDR3 is TGCGCCACCTCTCCTCCTGGGTCTCTGCCCAATGAGCAGTTCTTC. The chain combines TRBV5-1 with TRBJ2-1; the D is unclear. The V and J ends lost 9 bases and 6 bases respectively, with 22 bases between them. Germline lookup yields CDR1 SGHRS and CDR2 YFSETQ. The CDR3 is 15 residues long.

This clonotype was seen more than once but under ten times. J is TRBJ2-7 and V is TRBV2; no clear D. This CDR3 contains 14 residues. CDR1 and CDR2 (germline): SNHLY, FYNNEI. V lost 6 bases and J lost 2, with 14 bases in between. The CDR3 sequence: CASSDQVGTYEQYF. The CDR3 DNA follows: TGTGCCAGCAGCGACCAGGTAGGGACCTACGAGCAGTACTTC.

This clonotype was seen more than once but under ten times. The chain joins TRBV11-2 to TRBJ2-3; D not certain. V gave up 4 bases and J gave up 2 bases, with 16 bases separating them. The germline V gene has CDR1 SGHAT and CDR2 FQNNGV. The CDR3 is 16 amino acids. For the CDR3, the DNA is TGTGCCAGCAGCTCCCTTCATGGGCAGCCCACAGATACGCAGTATTTT. Translation: CASSSLHGQPTDTQYF.

This chain connects TRBV28 to TRBJ2-5; 7 nucleotides agree with TRBD1. The CDR3 runs 16 residues. Trimming cost V 6 bases and J 10 bases; bases outside gene matches: 20. Per germline, CDR1 MDHEN and CDR2 SYDVKM. The CDR3 DNA follows: TGTGCCAGCAGCCTCAGGGGGACAAGTTCCATGGATATCCAGTACTTC. It specifies CASSLRGTSSMDIQYF. The entire variable domain, with the rest obtained from reference TRBV28 and TRBJ2-5, is as follows: DVKVTQSSRYLVKRTGEKVFLECVQDMDHENMFWYRQDPGLGLRLIYFSYDVKMKEKGDIPEGYSVSREKKERFSLILESASTNQTSMYLCASSLRGTSSMDIQYFGPGTRLLVL.

This clonotype was found many times. The V call is TRBV5-1, the J call TRBJ2-5; 8 bases align to TRBD1. V lost 3 bases and J lost 1; bases outside the gene matches: 8. This CDR3 region has 16 residues. Germline V gene lookup returns CDR1 SGHRS and CDR2 YFSETQ. CDR3 DNA sequence: TGCGCCAGCAGCTCCGCCTACACAGGGGGCCAAGAGACCCAGTACTTC. Translation: CASSSAYTGGQETQYF. The full variable domain, in which reference TRBV5-1 and TRBJ2-5 provide the parts outside the CDR3, is KAGVTQTPRYLIKTRGQQVTLSCSPISGHRSVSWYQQTPGQGLQFLFEYFSETQRNKGNFPGRFSGRQFSNSRSEMNVSTLELGDSALYLCASSSAYTGGQETQYFGPGTRLLVL.

J is TRBJ2-5 and V is TRBV28; D might be TRBD2 (6 bases). The germline V gene encodes CDR1 MDHEN and CDR2 SYDVKM. V lost 2 bases and J 0 bases, leaving 10 bases between the germline ends. The CDR3 is made up of 15 amino acids. CDR3 residues: CASSLEGGNQETQYF. CDR3 coding DNA: TGTGCCAGCAGTTTAGAGGGCGGGAACCAAGAGACCCAGTACTTC.

This clonotype has more than one count but fewer than ten. V usage is TRBV20-1 and J usage is TRBJ2-5; TRBD1 aligns across 8 bases. Germline V gene sequence: CDR1 DFQATT, CDR2 SNEGSKA (reference sequence). The V and J ends lost 2 bases and 5 bases, in that order; junction bases with no gene match: 10. The CDR3 extends over 15 amino acids. The CDR3: CSARPPGQAPETQYF. CDR3 nucleotide sequence: TGCAGTGCTAGACCACCGGGACAGGCCCCTGAGACCCAGTACTTC.

This clonotype was recorded a few times. An end of the junction does not agree with germline; a read error may underlie this. The CDR3 DNA reads TGTGCCAGCAGCTTGGGAACGGCGTACGGGCAGTACTTC. Encoded protein: CASSLGTAYGQYF. The genes are TRBV5-6 and TRBJ2-7; no clear D gene. Germline CDR1 reads SGHDT; CDR2 reads YYEEEE. The length of the CDR3 is 13 residues.

V usage is TRBV6-1 and J usage is TRBJ2-1; 13 bases map to TRBD2. The CDR3 extends over 17 amino acids. Germline-derived CDR1 and CDR2 are MNHNS and SASEGT. J gave up 8 bases and V 4 bases, and 11 bases lay outside the gene matches. DNA of the CDR3: TGTGCCAGCAGTGTAGCACCAACTAGCGGGAGGGGATATGAGCAGTTCTTC. As protein: CASSVAPTSGRGYEQFF.

This chain joins TRBV7-2 and TRBJ1-2; possibly TRBD1 for D (5 bases). Per the germline V gene, CDR1 is SGHTA and CDR2 is FQGNSA. CDR3 length: 14 residues. V was clipped by 5 bases and J by 2 bases, with 12 bases between them. The CDR3 DNA reads as TGTGCCAGCAGCCAACCGGGACTGAACTATGGCTACACCTTC. Encoded protein: CASSQPGLNYGYTF.

This clonotype was observed a handful of times. The rearrangement links TRBV28 to TRBJ1-6; D not certain. V lost 3 bases to trimming and J lost 6 bases, with 18 bases between them. The CDR3 runs to 17 residues. Looked up from germline, CDR1 is MDHEN and CDR2 is SYDVKM. The CDR3 DNA reads TGTGCCAGCAGTTTTCGGTTTCGAGCAGACACTAATTCACCCCTCCACTTT. This sequence encodes CASSFRFRADTNSPLHF.

This clonotype was detected ten times or more. The chain has TRBV5-1 and TRBJ2-1; no definite D call. The CDR3 is 11 residues long. Germline V gene data show CDR1 as SGHRS and CDR2 as YFSETQ. Trimming left V 4 bases short and J 9 bases short, with 8 bases between. This CDR3 is CASSEDVEQFF. CDR3 DNA sequence: TGCGCCAGCAGCGAGGATGTTGAGCAGTTCTTC.

Only a few counts were recorded for this clonotype. The V gene is TRBV6-5, the J gene TRBJ2-5; TRBD2 might be the D (6 bases). Germline CDR1 and CDR2: MNHEY and SVGAGI. The CDR3 covers 14 residues. The V end lost 0 bases, the J end lost 5 bases, and 10 bases lay between the germline ends. CDR3 loop: CASSYSGTGETQYF. CDR3 sequence (DNA): TGTGCCAGCAGTTACTCGGGGACTGGGGAGACCCAGTACTTC.

There are a few counts of this clonotype. This chain connects TRBV2 to TRBJ1-1, with 7 bases matching TRBD1. The germline V gene has CDR1 SNHLY and CDR2 FYNNEI. Trimming took 6 bases from V and 4 from J; bases not matched to a gene: 8. The CDR3 is 14 residues long. Here the CDR3 DNA reads TGTGCCAGCAGGGACAGGTTTGTGCCCACTGAAGCTTTCTTT. Its translation is CASRDRFVPTEAFF.

The chain couples TRBV5-1 to TRBJ2-2, with a weak D call TRBD2 (6 bases). The germline CDR1 and CDR2 sequences are SGHRS and YFSETQ. V gave up 1 base and J gave up 6 bases, with 16 bases separating them. This CDR3 region has 16 residues. The CDR3 protein is CASSLSREYRAGELFF. The DNA for the CDR3 is TGCGCCAGCAGCTTGTCCCGGGAGTATCGGGCCGGGGAGCTGTTTTTT.

This clonotype has at least ten counts. The rearrangement joins TRBV19 to TRBJ2-7; D not resolved. Looked up from germline, CDR1 is LNHDA and CDR2 is SQIVND (reference sequence). The CDR3 consists of 11 residues. CDR3 bases: TGTGTCCGGGTGTCCTTCTACGAGCAGTACTTC. This sequence encodes CVRVSFYEQYF.

This clonotype has more than one count but fewer than ten. The chain has TRBV20-1 and TRBJ1-5; tentatively, D is TRBD1 (5 bases). CDR1 and CDR2 from the germline V gene are DFQATT and SNEGSKA (reference sequence). The length of the CDR3 is 13 residues. V shed 5 bases and J shed 6 bases, with 14 bases lying between them. The DNA of the CDR3 is TGCAGTGCTCAGAAGGGGTTCGGTCAGCCCCAGCATTTT. Amino acid sequence: CSAQKGFGQPQHF.